The TCR beta chain described here comes from a study of PD-1 blockade in classical Hodgkin lymphoma. Findings and caveats of the study: Possibly reflecting disease activity or prior therapy, repertoire differences have causes that remain undefined. Newly diagnosed and completely responding patients shared comparable baseline diversity. There was a significant rise in CD4+ TCR diversity by C4D1, with no such rise for CD8+.

Assay: immunoSEQ multiplex PCR; the TCRdb copy retains only in-frame clones and omits some. The table includes about 38,000 clones, around 80% detected once. This sample's time point: cycle 4 day 1 (C4D1), after 6 weeks of nivolumab. Relapses following autologous stem cell transplantation were seen in all patients, with brentuximab vedotin exposure varying. Germline trimming cut 5 bases from V and 0 bases from J; bases unmatched to any gene: 10. The germline CDR1 and CDR2 sequences are LNHDA and SQIVND (reference sequence). The CDR3 is made up of 17 amino acids. Turning to this clone: What it binds is unknown.

This specimen consisted of peripheral blood mononuclear cells (PBMCs), obtained before the fourth cycle of nivolumab. The rearrangement uses TRBV19 and TRBJ1-3, with TRBD1 matching 7 bases. The receptor comes from a human donor with classical Hodgkin lymphoma. CDR3 sequence reads: CASSSGTAELSGNTIYF. The CDR3 DNA sequence: TGTGCCAGTAGTTCTGGGACAGCGGAACTCTCTGGAAACACCATATATTTT.